This entry lists 24 T cell receptor beta chains sequenced from one sample in a study of T cells in Graves' hyperthyroidism and ophthalmopathy. RNA transcripts yielded amplified TCR beta CDR3 regions. The primer set for the first-round RT-PCR of the TCR CDR3 was HTBI. TCRdb re-analysed the multiplex PCR reads in MiXCR, keeping a single row per CDR3 protein. The profile shows fewer than 650,000 distinct CDR3 sequences, 12% to 15% of them singletons. Sequenced sample: blood. The receptors derive from a young woman with Graves' ophthalmopathy.

This clonotype was observed at least ten times. The chain joins TRBV7-9 to TRBJ2-3; D is possibly TRBD1 (6 bases). CDR1 is SEHNR, CDR2 FQNEAQ, per germline (reference sequence). The CDR3 loop spans 14 amino acids. Between the trimmed V and J ends, which lost 3 bases and 4 bases, there was a span of 11 bases. The chain's CDR3 is CASSLGASPDTQYF. The CDR3 DNA sequence: TGTGCCAGCAGCTTGGGGGCCAGCCCAGATACGCAGTATTTT.

The sample holds many counts of this clonotype. The gene calls are TRBV15 and TRBJ2-1, with 11 bases aligning to TRBD2. The V gene end was trimmed by 0 bases and the J gene end by 3 bases; junction bases not matched to a gene: 10. In germline, CDR1 is LNHNV, CDR2 YYDKDF (reference sequence). This CDR3 comprises 19 residues. The CDR3: CATSRDTSGRRLGYNEQFF. Here the CDR3 DNA reads TGTGCCACCAGCAGAGACACTAGCGGGAGAAGGTTGGGCTACAATGAGCAGTTCTTC.

The rearrangement links TRBV7-2 to TRBJ2-1, with 15 bases that match TRBD2. The CDR3 consists of 18 residues. V lost 7 bases and J lost 4; bases outside the gene matches: 11. CDR1 and CDR2 (germline): SGHTA, FQGNSA. The CDR3 region is CASTISPGLAGGYNEQFF. The CDR3, as DNA: TGTGCCAGCACCATCTCCCCGGGACTAGCGGGAGGATACAATGAGCAGTTCTTC.

The rearrangement links TRBV4-1 to TRBJ2-5; 8 bases map to TRBD1. The CDR3 spans 16 residues. V was pared by 1 base and J by 4 bases, with 8 bases of the junction left unmatched. Germline V lookup: CDR1 MGHRA, CDR2 YSYEKL. Here the CDR3 DNA reads TGCGCCAGCAGCCAAGCGGAACAGGGGGGCGCAGAGACCCAGTACTTC. This encodes CASSQAEQGGAETQYF.

This clonotype has only a few counts. This chain joins TRBV19 and TRBJ1-1, with D possibly matching TRBD1 (6 bases). V was clipped by 6 bases and J by 4 bases, with 33 bases between them. The CDR3 contains 20 residues. The germline CDR1 and CDR2 sequences are LNHDA and SQIVND (reference sequence). The CDR3 here is CASSTDLTGTVGLTGTEAFF. CDR3 in DNA: TGTGCCAGTAGCACCGATTTAACAGGGACGGTTGGGTTGACAGGCACTGAAGCTTTCTTT.

This clonotype has just a few counts. V usage is TRBV19 and J usage is TRBJ2-2; D may be TRBD1 (5 bases). In germline, CDR1 is LNHDA, CDR2 SQIVND (reference sequence). The CDR3 is 14 amino acids. V dropped 8 bases and J dropped 4 bases, with 14 bases sitting between them. The CDR3 coding sequence is TGTGCCAGTCAAATCCAGGGATTCACCGGGGAGCTGTTTTTT. Its translation: CASQIQGFTGELFF. Filled out from reference TRBV19 and TRBJ2-2, the complete variable domain reads DGGITQSPKYLFRKEGQNVTLSCEQNLNHDAMYWYRQDPGQGLRLIYYSQIVNDFQKGDIAEGYSVSREKKESFPLTVTSAQKNPTAFYLCASQIQGFTGELFFGEGSRLTVL.

This clonotype was seen ten or more times. The chain's CDR3 is CASRSGTGGFETQYF. The CDR3 DNA reads as TGTGCCAGCAGGAGCGGGACAGGGGGCTTCGAGACCCAGTACTTC. The chain uses TRBV2 and TRBJ2-5, with 12 bases lining up with TRBD1. This CDR3 contains 15 residues. Germline values: CDR1 SNHLY, CDR2 FYNNEI. The junction had 7 bases not matched to a gene; V was cut back by 6 bases and J by 5 bases.

At least ten counts were recorded for this clonotype. This chain connects TRBV4-2 to TRBJ2-5; D is ambiguous. In germline, CDR1 is LGHNA, CDR2 YNFKEQ. CDR3 length: 13 residues. The germline V and J ends were trimmed by 2 bases and 5 bases, with 9 bases remaining between them. The CDR3 sequence: CASSQRPGETQYF. In nucleotides, the CDR3 is TGTGCCAGCAGCCAACGACCTGGGGAGACCCAGTACTTC.

This clonotype was recorded at least ten times. This chain links TRBV3-1 with TRBJ2-7; 11 nucleotides line up with TRBD2. V shed 4 bases, J shed 7 bases, and the junction held 9 bases outside the gene matches. Germline values: CDR1 LGHDT, CDR2 YNNKEL (reference sequence). There are 15 residues in the CDR3. The CDR3 protein is CASSPRLAGRGEQYF. Written as DNA, the CDR3 is TGTGCCAGCAGCCCCCGACTAGCGGGAAGGGGTGAGCAGTACTTC.

The chain has TRBV20-1 and TRBJ2-3; D remains unclear. CDR3 length: 16 residues. The V end lost 3 bases, the J end lost 3 bases, and 19 bases lay between the germline ends. Germline assignment: CDR1 DFQATT and CDR2 SNEGSKA (reference sequence). CDR3 loop: CSASARRRARTDTQYF. In nucleotides, the CDR3 is TGCAGTGCTAGCGCCCGGCGCCGAGCGCGGACAGATACGCAGTATTTT.

This clonotype has ten or more counts. The chain is built from TRBV20-1 and TRBJ2-1, with TRBD2 identical over 7 bases. The germline gives CDR1 DFQATT, CDR2 SNEGSKA (reference sequence). There are 13 residues in the CDR3. V lost 6 bases, J lost 8 bases, and 10 bases stayed unmatched. CDR3 coding DNA: TGCAGTGCGGCGGGAGCGGTGGTCGATGAGCAGTTCTTC. It encodes CSAAGAVVDEQFF.

A remark on this clonotype: At one of its ends the junction is not consistent with the germline gene, which may arise from a read error. The chain recombines TRBV7-7 with TRBJ2-1, with 9 positions matching TRBD2. CDR1 and CDR2 from the germline V gene are SSHAT and FNYEAQ (reference sequence). The CDR3 has 13 amino acids. As DNA, the CDR3 is TGTGCTAGCAGCTTAGGCGGGAGGGGCGAGCAGTTCTTC. It translates to CASSLGGRGEQFF.

This clonotype was counted between two and nine times. This chain uses TRBV9 with TRBJ2-5; 14 bases are a match to TRBD2. The J segment lost 5 bases and the V segment lost 4 bases, leaving 7 bases of the junction unmatched. The CDR3 has 16 amino acids. Germline V lookup: CDR1 SGDLS, CDR2 YYNGEE. The CDR3 DNA is TGTGCCAGCAGCCCTAATGGACTAGCGGGAGGCGAGACCCAGTACTTC. This translates into CASSPNGLAGGETQYF.

This chain's CDR3 is CASGIAGATDTQYF. In nucleotides, the CDR3 is TGTGCCAGCGGAATAGCGGGAGCGACAGATACGCAGTATTTT. The rearrangement joins TRBV5-4 to TRBJ2-3, with 9 bases identical to TRBD2. V shed 7 bases, J shed 3 bases, and the junction held 6 bases outside the gene matches. The CDR3 has 14 amino acids. Germline V gene data show CDR1 as SGHNT and CDR2 as YYREEE (reference sequence).

This sequence joins TRBV4-1 and TRBJ2-2, with 8 bases aligning to TRBD1. Looked up from germline, CDR1 is MGHRA and CDR2 is YSYEKL. The CDR3 runs to 19 residues. The ends lost 1 base at V and 6 bases at J; junction bases unmatched: 16. For the CDR3, the DNA is TGCGCCAGCAGCCAAGTGGGCAGGGGGCCCCTTCGAAGGGCCGGGGAGCTGTTTTTT. As protein: CASSQVGRGPLRRAGELFF.

The sample holds many counts of this clonotype. This chain uses TRBV2 with TRBJ2-3, with D maybe TRBD2 (5 bases). CDR1 is SNHLY, CDR2 FYNNEI, per germline. The CDR3 sequence is 14 residues long. V was pared by 7 bases and J by 4 bases, with 15 bases between. The CDR3 sequence: CASTKLGGADTQYF. The CDR3 DNA is TGTGCCAGCACCAAACTAGGAGGCGCAGATACGCAGTATTTT.

V usage is TRBV12-3 or TRBV12-4 and J usage is TRBJ1-5; D not resolved. The V end lost 3 bases, the J end lost 4 bases, and 10 bases lay between the germline ends. The CDR3 runs 14 residues. This CDR3 reads CASSFHSGNQPQHF. CDR3 DNA sequence: TGTGCCAGCAGTTTTCACTCGGGAAATCAGCCCCAGCATTTT.

This clonotype occurred many times. The genes are TRBV27 and TRBJ2-5; D is unclear. Per the germline V gene, CDR1 is MNHEY and CDR2 is SMNVEV (reference sequence). CDR3 length equals 13 residues. The germline V and J ends were trimmed by 2 bases and 6 bases, with 10 bases remaining between them. Here the CDR3 reads CASSLESTKTQYF. The CDR3 DNA reads TGTGCCAGCAGTTTAGAATCTACAAAGACCCAGTACTTC.

This clonotype was seen ten or more times. The gene calls are TRBV30 and TRBJ2-1; D possibly matches TRBD1 or TRBD2 (5 bases each). Germline assignment: CDR1 GTSNPN and CDR2 SVGIG (reference sequence). The CDR3 sequence is 13 residues long. Trimming took off 0 bases at V and 13 bases at J, with 16 bases between the two ends. CDR3 DNA: TGTGCCTGGAGTGTACTTGACGGGACGGATCAGTTCTTC. This codes for CAWSVLDGTDQFF.

This clonotype has a handful of counts. The chain links TRBV7-8 to TRBJ2-7; 10 bases map to TRBD1. V lost 5 bases and J lost 3; bases outside the gene matches: 7. Germline values: CDR1 SGHVS, CDR2 FQNEAQ. This CDR3 comprises 15 residues. The DNA for the CDR3 is TGTGCCAGCAGCCGACAGGGGGCGGTTGGCTACGAGCAGTACTTC. It translates to CASSRQGAVGYEQYF.

Note on this clonotype: A junction end diverges from the germline sequence, so it may reflect a read error. V usage is TRBV19 and J usage is TRBJ2-1; D not resolved. The CDR3 consists of 15 residues. Germline CDR1 is LNHDA and CDR2 is SQIVND (reference sequence). CDR3 coding DNA: TGTGCCAGTAGTATTCCCAGGAGCTCCTACAATGAGCAGCTCTTC. This gives the protein CASSIPRSSYNEQLF.

This chain joins TRBV19 and TRBJ2-7, with TRBD1 matching 9 bases. V dropped 2 bases and J dropped 5; count of bases not matched to a gene: 7. CDR1 LNHDA and CDR2 SQIVND come from the germline V gene (reference sequence). CDR3 size: 15 residues. CDR3 DNA sequence: TGTGCCAGTAGTATACCGGGACAGGGAAGTGACGAGCAGTACTTC. Residues: CASSIPGQGSDEQYF.

This clonotype has just a few counts. In DNA, the CDR3 is TGTGCCACCAGCAGATCGACTAGCTGGAATGAGCAGTTCTTC. Translated, it gives CATSRSTSWNEQFF. The chain combines TRBV15 with TRBJ2-1; TRBD2 agrees at 7 bases. V shed 2 bases, J shed 7 bases, and the junction held 5 bases outside the gene matches. CDR1 is LNHNV, CDR2 YYDKDF, per germline (reference sequence). This CDR3 has 14 amino acids. Drawing the rest from reference TRBV15 and TRBJ2-1, the complete variable domain is DAMVIQNPRYQVTQFGKPVTLSCSQTLNHNVMYWYQQKSSQAPKLLFHYYDKDFNNEADTPDNFQSRRPNTSFCFLDIRSPGLGDTAMYLCATSRSTSWNEQFFGPGTRLTVL.

This clonotype was observed many times. This chain uses TRBV30 with TRBJ2-5; 8 positions match TRBD2. The CDR3 is 13 amino acids. Germline V lookup: CDR1 GTSNPN, CDR2 SVGIG (reference sequence). The J segment lost 4 bases and the V segment lost 4 bases, leaving 5 bases of the junction unmatched. The CDR3 here is CAWNRGGLETQYF. CDR3 nucleotides: TGTGCCTGGAACCGGGGGGGGTTAGAGACCCAGTACTTC.